This T cell receptor beta chain emerged from a study of blood T cell repertoires in COVID-19 (dated by TCRdb to 2019 to 2021). Notes on the research overall: Samples covering the acute and convalescent phases of COVID-19 were provided by collaborators in the United States, Italy and Spain. The prospective study material was composed of cDNA or gDNA derived from T cells, B-cell-depleted T cells, or PBMCs. Deeply sampled blood TCRbeta repertoires from subjects exposed to, actively infected with, or recovered from COVID-19 were included in the dataset. The repertoires were made available in a free public database intended to serve as a resource for research on the immune response to SARS-CoV-2. Samples came from the ongoing ImmuneRACE study (first 160 participants) plus 1,254 subjects from 6 global collaborators. Nearly every sample came with metadata listing a de-identified subject ID, COVID-19 status, age in years and sex. HLA class I and class II types, where available, came from metadata supplied by the sample provider rather than from assay-based typing. Overall study outcomes, separate from this receptor: How much clinical and demographic metadata was included differed by source and by participant, and the metadata was provided uncurated.

In the prospective study, participants were roughly 18 to 100 years old, resided in about two dozen geographic areas of the United States, and were enrolled through a virtual design. To assign participants to cohorts, the prospective study relied on clinical history that participants themselves reported in a screening survey and a study questionnaire. For ImmuneRACE Cohort 3, a participant was defined as recovered based on two consecutive negative NP/OP PCR tests, clearance by a healthcare professional, or resolution of symptoms. Each participant in the prospective study had whole blood, serum and a nasopharyngeal or oropharyngeal swab collected by mobile phlebotomists. Over a 2-month period, participants in the prospective study had the option of providing additional blood draws and questionnaires. Prospective study blood samples were shipped either frozen or at room temperature before DNA extraction.

Remarks on this clone: Its cognate antigen has yet to be identified. No base-level quality is on record; no much larger clone is a single base apart.

TCRbeta CDR3 regions were amplified from genomic DNA by means of the immunoSEQ Assay, a bias-controlled multiplex PCR. From the authors' description of their analysis: The number of nucleated cells in each sample was estimated from the amplification of reference gene primers within the assay. To quantify the absolute abundance of each unique TCRbeta CDR3 rearrangement, sequence reads were collapsed and filtered. For each sample, productive Simpson clonality was calculated as the square root of Simpson's diversity index across productive rearrangements. Imported from immuneACCESS, the table was reduced by TCRdb to in-frame sequences with V and J called. These copies leave out some clones; in studies compared against another copy, an unresolved V gene accounts for under half, and the cause of the remainder is not known. V and J calls and clone size are as listed in that table; D and trimming were resolved from the DNA. Recorded for this sample are more than 150,000 clones; approximately 81% of them occurred a single time. The top ten constitute approximately 8.4% of the sample.

Material for sequencing was PBMCs or T cells enriched from blood (not recorded which). This sequence was found in a woman between 50 and 59 years old who had recovered from COVID-19.

For the CDR3, the sequence is CASSVLPGQVAAFF. In nucleotides, the sequence is TGTGCCAGCAGCGTCCTCCCGGGACAGGTGGCAGCTTTCTTT. The sequence links TRBV11-1 to TRBJ1-1; 8 central nucleotides agree with TRBD1. The germline V end is reduced by 5 bases and the J end by 10 bases; junction bases left unmatched: 12. The CDR3, from cysteine to phenylalanine, totals 14 residues. The kept DNA is CDR3 alone, 42 bases in frame from the first base. The germline V gene (reference sequence) sets CDR1 to SGHAT and CDR2 to FQDESV. The CDR3, completed at both ends by the reference TRBV11-1 and TRBJ1-1 genes, gives the full variable domain EAEVAQSPRYKITEKSQAVAFWCDPISGHATLYWYRQILGQGPELLVQFQDESVVDDSQLPKDRFSAERLKGVDSTLKIQPAELGDSAMYLCASSVLPGQVAAFFGQGTRLTVV.